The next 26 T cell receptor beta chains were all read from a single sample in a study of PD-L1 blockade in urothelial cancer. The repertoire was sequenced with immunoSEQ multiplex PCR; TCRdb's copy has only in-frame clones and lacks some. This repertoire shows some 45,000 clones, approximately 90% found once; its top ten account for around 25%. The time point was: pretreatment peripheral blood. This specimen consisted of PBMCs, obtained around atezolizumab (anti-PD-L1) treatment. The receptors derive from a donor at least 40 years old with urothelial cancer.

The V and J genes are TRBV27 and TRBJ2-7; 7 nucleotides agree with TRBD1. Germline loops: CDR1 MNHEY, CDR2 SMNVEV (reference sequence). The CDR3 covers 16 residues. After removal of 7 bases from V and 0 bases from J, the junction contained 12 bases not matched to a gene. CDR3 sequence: CASTRTRGGRSYEQYF. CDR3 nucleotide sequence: TGTGCCAGCACCCGAACTAGAGGGGGCCGCTCCTACGAGCAGTACTTC.

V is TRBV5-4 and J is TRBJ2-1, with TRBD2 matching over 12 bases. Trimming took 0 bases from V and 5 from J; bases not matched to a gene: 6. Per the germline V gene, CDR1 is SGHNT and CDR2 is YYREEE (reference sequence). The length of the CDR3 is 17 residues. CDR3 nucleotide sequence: TGTGCCAGCAGCTTGGGCAGGGCTAGCGGGAGGGACAATGAGCAGTTCTTC. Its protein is CASSLGRASGRDNEQFF.

CDR3 DNA sequence: TGTGCCAGCAGCCGCCGGGGGGGCAATCAGCCCCAGCATTTT. This translates into CASSRRGGNQPQHF. The chain joins TRBV5-6 to TRBJ1-5; possible D gene TRBD1, 5 bases. Trimming cost V 4 bases and J 2 bases, with 10 bases left between them. There are 14 residues in the CDR3. The germline V gene encodes CDR1 SGHDT and CDR2 YYEEEE.

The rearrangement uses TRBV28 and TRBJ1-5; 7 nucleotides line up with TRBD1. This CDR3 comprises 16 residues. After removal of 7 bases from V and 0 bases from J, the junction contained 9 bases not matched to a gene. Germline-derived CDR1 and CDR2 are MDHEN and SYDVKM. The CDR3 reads CASTLDRVISNQPQHF. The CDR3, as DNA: TGTGCCAGCACTCTAGACAGGGTCATTAGCAATCAGCCCCAGCATTTT.

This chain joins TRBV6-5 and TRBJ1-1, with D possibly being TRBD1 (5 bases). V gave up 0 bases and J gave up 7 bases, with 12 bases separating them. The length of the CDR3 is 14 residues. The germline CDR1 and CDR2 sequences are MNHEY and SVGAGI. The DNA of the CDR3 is TGTGCCAGCAGTTACTCCCCCGACAGACTTGAAGCTTTCTTT. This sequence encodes CASSYSPDRLEAFF.

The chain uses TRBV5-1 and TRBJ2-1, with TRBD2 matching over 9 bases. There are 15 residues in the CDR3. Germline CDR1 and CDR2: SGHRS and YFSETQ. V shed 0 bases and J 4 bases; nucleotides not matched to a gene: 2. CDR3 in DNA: TGCGCCAGCAGCTTGGGGCTAGCGGGATACAATGAGCAGTTCTTC. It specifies CASSLGLAGYNEQFF.

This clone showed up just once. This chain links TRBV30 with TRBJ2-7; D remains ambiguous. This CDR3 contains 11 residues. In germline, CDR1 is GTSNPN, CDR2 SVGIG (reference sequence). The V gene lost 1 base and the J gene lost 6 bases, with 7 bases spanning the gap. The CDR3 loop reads CAWSAPGEQYF. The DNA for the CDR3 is TGTGCCTGGAGTGCCCCGGGCGAGCAGTACTTC.

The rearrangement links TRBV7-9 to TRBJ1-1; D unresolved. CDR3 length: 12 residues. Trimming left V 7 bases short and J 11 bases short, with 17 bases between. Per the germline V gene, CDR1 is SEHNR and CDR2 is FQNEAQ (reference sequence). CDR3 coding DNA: TGTGCCAGCACCTTGGTCCCGAACTCGGCTTTCTTT. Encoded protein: CASTLVPNSAFF.

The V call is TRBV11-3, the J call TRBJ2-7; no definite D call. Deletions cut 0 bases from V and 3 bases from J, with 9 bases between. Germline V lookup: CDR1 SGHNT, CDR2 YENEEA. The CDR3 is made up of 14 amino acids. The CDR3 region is CASSLEGSHYEQYF. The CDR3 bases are TGTGCCAGCAGCTTAGAGGGCAGTCACTACGAGCAGTACTTC.

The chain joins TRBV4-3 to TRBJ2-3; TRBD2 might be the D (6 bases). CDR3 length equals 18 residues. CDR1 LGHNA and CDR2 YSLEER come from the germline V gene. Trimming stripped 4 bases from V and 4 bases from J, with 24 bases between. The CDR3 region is CASSRVGSGPPGADTQYF. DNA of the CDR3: TGCGCCAGCAGCCGGGTCGGGAGCGGCCCACCGGGGGCAGATACGCAGTATTTT.

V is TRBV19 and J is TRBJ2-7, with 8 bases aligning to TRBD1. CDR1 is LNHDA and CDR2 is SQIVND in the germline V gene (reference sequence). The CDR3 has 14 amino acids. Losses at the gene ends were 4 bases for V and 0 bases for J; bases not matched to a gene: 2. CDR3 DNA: TGTGCCAGTAGTACGGACAGGGTCTCCTACGAGCAGTACTTC. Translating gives CASSTDRVSYEQYF.

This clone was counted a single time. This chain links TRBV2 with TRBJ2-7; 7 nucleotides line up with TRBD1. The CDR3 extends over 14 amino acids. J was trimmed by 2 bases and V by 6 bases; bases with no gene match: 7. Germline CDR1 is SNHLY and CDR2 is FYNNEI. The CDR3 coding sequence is TGTGCCAGCAGGGGGCAGGGGGTGCCCTACGAGCAGTACTTC. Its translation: CASRGQGVPYEQYF.

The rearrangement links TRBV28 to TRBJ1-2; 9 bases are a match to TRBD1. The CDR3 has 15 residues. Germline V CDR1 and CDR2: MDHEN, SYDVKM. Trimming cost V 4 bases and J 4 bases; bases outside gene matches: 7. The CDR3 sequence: CASSSTGGFIYGYTF. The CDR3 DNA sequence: TGTGCCAGCAGTTCTACAGGGGGCTTTATCTATGGCTACACCTTC.

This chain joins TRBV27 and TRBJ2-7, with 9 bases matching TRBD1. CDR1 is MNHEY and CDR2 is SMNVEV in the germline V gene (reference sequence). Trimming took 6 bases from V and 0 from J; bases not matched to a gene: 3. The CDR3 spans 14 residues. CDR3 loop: CASRGTGYSYEQYF. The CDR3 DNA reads TGTGCCAGCAGAGGGACAGGGTACTCCTACGAGCAGTACTTC.

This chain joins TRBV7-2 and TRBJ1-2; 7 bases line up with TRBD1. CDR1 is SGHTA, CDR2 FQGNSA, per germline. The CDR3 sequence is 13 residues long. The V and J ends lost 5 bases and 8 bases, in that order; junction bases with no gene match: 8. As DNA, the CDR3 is TGTGCCAGCAGCCCAGGGACAGCGGGCGGCTACACCTTC. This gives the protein CASSPGTAGGYTF.

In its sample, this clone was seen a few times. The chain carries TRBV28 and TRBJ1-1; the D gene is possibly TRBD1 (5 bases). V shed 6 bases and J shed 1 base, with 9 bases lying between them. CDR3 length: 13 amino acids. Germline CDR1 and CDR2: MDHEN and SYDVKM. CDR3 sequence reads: CASSSGQNTEAFF. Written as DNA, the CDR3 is TGTGCCAGCAGCTCTGGACAGAACACTGAAGCTTTCTTT. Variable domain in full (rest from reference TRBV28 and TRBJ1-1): DVKVTQSSRYLVKRTGEKVFLECVQDMDHENMFWYRQDPGLGLRLIYFSYDVKMKEKGDIPEGYSVSREKKERFSLILESASTNQTSMYLCASSSGQNTEAFFGQGTRLTVV.

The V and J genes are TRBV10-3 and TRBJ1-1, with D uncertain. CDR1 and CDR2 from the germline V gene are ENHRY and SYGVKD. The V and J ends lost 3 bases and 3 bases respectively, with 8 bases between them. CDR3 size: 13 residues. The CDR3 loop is CAISDLGDTEAFF. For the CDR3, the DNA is TGTGCCATCAGTGATTTGGGCGACACTGAAGCTTTCTTT.

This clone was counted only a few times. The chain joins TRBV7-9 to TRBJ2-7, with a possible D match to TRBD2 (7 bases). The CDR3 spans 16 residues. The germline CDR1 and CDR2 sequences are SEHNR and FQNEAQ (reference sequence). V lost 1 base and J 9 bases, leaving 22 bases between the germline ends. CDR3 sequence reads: CASSLGGGQGSLGQYF. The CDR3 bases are TGTGCCAGCAGCTTAGGGGGGGGACAAGGTTCGTTGGGGCAGTACTTC. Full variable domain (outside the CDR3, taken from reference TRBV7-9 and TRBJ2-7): DTGVSQNPRHKITKRGQNVTFRCDPISEHNRLYWYRQTLGQGPEFLTYFQNEAQLEKSRLLSDRFSAERPKGSFSTLEIQRTEQGDSAMYLCASSLGGGQGSLGQYFGPGTRLTVT.

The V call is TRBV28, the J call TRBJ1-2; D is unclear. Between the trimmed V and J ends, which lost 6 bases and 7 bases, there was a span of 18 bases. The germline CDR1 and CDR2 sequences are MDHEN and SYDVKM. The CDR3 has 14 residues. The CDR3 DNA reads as TGTGCCAGCAGGACCCCCGGGGTGCCTAGTGGCTACACCTTC. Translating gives CASRTPGVPSGYTF.

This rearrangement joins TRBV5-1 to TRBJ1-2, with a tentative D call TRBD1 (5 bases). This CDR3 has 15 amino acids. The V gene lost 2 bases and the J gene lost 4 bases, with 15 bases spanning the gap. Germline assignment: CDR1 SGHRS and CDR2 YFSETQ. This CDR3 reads CASSFGRGGGYGYTF. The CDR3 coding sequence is TGCGCCAGCAGCTTTGGTAGGGGAGGAGGCTATGGCTACACCTTC.

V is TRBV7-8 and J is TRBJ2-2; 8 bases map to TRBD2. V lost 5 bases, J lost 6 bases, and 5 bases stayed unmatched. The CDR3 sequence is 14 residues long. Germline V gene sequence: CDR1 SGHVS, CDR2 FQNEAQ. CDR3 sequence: CASSPSGRPGELFF. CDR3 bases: TGTGCCAGCAGCCCAAGCGGGAGACCCGGGGAGCTGTTTTTT.

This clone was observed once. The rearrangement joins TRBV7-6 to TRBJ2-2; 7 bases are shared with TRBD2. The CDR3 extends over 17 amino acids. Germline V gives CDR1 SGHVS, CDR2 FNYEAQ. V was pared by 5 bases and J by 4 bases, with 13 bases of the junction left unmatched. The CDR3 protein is CASSPRGPGGGTGELFF. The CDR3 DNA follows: TGTGCCAGCAGCCCCCGGGGCCCGGGGGGTGGCACCGGGGAGCTGTTTTTT.

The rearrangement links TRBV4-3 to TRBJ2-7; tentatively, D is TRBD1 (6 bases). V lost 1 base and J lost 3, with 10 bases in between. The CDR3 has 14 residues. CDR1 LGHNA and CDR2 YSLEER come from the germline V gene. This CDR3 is CASSQGIGGYEQYF. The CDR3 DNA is TGCGCCAGCAGCCAAGGGATAGGGGGCTACGAGCAGTACTTC.

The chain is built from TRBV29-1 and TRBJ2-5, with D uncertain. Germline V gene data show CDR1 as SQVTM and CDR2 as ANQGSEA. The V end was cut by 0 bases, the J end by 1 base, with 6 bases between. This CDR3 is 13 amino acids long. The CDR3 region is CSVEEPGQETQYF. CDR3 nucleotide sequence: TGCAGCGTTGAAGAACCGGGCCAAGAGACCCAGTACTTC.

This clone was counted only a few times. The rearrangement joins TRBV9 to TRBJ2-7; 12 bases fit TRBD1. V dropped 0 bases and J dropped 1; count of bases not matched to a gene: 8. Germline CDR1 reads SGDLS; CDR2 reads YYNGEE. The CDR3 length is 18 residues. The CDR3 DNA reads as TGTGCCAGCAGCGTAGGTGGGACAGGGGGCCTGCCTTCCTACGAGCAGTACTTC. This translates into CASSVGGTGGLPSYEQYF.

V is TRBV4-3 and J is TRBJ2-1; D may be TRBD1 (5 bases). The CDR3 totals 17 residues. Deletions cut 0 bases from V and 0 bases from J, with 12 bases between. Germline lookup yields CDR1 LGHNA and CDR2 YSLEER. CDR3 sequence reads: CASSQEWGPFSYNEQFF. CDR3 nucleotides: TGCGCCAGCAGCCAAGAGTGGGGCCCCTTCTCCTACAATGAGCAGTTCTTC.